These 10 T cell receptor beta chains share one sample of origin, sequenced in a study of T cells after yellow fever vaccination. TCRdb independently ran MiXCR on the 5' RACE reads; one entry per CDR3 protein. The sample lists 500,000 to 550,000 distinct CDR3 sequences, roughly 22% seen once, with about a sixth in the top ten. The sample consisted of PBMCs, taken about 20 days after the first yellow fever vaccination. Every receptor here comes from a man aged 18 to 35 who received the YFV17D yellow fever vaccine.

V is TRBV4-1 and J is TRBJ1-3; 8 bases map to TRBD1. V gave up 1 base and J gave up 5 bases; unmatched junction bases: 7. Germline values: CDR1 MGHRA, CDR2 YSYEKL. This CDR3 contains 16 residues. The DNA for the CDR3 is TGCGCCAGCAGCCAAGTCCGGGACAGGTTAAGAAACACCATATATTTT. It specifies CASSQVRDRLRNTIYF.

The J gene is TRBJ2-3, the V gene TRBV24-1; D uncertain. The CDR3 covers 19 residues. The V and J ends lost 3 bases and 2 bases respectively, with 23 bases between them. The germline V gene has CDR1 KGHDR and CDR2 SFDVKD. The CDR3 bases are TGTGCCACCAGTGATCCCCTCCCGACGAGCCTGTCCCACACAGATACGCAGTATTTT. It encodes CATSDPLPTSLSHTDTQYF.

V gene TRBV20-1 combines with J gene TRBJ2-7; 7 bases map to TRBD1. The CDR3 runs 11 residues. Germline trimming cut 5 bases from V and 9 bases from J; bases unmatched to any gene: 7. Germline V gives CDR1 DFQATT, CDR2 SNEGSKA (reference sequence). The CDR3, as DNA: TGCAGTGCTGCAGCAGGGGACAGGCAGTACGTC. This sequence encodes CSAAAGDRQYV.

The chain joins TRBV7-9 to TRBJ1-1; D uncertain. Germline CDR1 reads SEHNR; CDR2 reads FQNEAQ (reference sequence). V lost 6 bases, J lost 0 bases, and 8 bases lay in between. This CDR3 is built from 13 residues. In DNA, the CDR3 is TGTGCCAGCAGGGGAAGGGTGAACACTGAAGCTTTCTTT. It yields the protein CASRGRVNTEAFF.

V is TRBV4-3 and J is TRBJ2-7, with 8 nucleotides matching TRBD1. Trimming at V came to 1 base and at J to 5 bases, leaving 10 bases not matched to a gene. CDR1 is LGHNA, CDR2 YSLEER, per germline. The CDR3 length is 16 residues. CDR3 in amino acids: CASSQVSTGGKNEQYF. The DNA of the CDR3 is TGCGCCAGCAGCCAAGTGTCAACAGGGGGTAAGAACGAGCAGTACTTC.

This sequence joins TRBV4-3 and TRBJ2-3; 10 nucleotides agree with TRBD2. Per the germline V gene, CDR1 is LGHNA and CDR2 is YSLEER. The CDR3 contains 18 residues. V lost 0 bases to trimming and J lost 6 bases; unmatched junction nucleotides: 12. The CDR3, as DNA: TGCGCCAGCAGCCAAGATCGGAGCGGGGGGGCACTTCTGGATACGCAGTATTTT. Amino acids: CASSQDRSGGALLDTQYF.

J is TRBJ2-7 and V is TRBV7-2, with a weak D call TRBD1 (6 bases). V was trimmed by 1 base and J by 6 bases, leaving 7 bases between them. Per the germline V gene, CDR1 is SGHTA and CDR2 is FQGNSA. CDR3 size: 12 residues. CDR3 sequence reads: CASSLGGGEQYV. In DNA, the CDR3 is TGTGCCAGCAGCTTAGGAGGGGGCGAGCAGTACGTC.

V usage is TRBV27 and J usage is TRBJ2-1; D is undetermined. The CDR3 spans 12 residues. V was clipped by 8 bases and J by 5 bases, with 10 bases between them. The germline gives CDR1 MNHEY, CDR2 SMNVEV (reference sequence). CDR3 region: CASLAPNNEQFF. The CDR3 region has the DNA TGTGCCAGCCTGGCGCCCAACAATGAGCAGTTCTTC.

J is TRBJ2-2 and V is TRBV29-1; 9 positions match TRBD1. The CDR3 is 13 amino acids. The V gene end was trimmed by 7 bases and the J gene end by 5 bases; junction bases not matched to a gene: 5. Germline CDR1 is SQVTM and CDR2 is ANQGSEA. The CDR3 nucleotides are TGCAGCGCACAGGGGGCTTTGACCGGGGAGCTGTTTTTT. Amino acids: CSAQGALTGELFF.

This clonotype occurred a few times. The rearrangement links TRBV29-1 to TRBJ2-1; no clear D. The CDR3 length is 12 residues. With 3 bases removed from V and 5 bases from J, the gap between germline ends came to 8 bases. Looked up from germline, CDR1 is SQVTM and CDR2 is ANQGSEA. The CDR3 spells CSVDSSDNEQFF. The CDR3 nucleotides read TGCAGCGTTGACTCAAGCGACAATGAGCAGTTCTTC.